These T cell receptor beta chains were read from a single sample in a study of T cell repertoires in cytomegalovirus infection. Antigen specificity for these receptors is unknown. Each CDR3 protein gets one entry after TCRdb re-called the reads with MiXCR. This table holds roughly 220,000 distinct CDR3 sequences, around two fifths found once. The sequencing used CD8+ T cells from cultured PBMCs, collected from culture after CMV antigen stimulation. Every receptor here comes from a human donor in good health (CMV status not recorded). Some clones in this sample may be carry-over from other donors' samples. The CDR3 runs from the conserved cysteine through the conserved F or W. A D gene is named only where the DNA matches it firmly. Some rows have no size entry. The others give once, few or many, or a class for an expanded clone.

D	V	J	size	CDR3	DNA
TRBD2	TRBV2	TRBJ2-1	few	CASSEVGTSYNEQFF	TGTGCCAGCAGTGAAGTCGGGACTAGTTACAATGAGCAGTTCTTC
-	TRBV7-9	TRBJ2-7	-	CASRPGGGTYEQYF	TGTGCCAGTAGGCCTGGCGGCGGGACCTACGAGCAGTACTTC
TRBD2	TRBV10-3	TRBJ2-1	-	CAISEERRDYRDNEQFF	TGTGCCATCAGTGAGGAAAGAAGGGACTATCGGGACAATGAGCAGTTCTTC
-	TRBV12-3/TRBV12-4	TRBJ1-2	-	CASSPVGSSYGYTF	TGTGCCAGCAGTCCGGTGGGATCTTCCTATGGCTACACCTTC
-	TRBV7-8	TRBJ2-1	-	CASSLAVLGDEQFF	TGTGCCAGCAGCTTAGCAGTACTAGGGGACGAGCAGTTCTTC
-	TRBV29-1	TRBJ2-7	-	CSVEAGTAYEQYF	TGCAGCGTTGAAGCGGGGACGGCCTACGAGCAGTACTTC
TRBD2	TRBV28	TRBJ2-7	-	CASSSAGLVAVYEQYF	TGTGCCAGCAGCTCAGCGGGACTAGTGGCAGTCTACGAGCAGTACTTC
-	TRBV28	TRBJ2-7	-	CASSLPLARVDADYEQYF	TGTGCCAGCAGTTTGCCCCTTGCAAGGGTGGATGCTGACTACGAGCAGTACTTC
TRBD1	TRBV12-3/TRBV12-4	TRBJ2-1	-	CASSRQGGYNEQFF	TGTGCCAGCAGCCGACAGGGTGGCTACAATGAGCAGTTCTTC
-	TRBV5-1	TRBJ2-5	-	CASSLLPIQKTGNAEETQYF	TGCGCCAGCAGCTTGCTGCCAATACAAAAGACAGGAAATGCCGAAGAGACCCAGTACTTC
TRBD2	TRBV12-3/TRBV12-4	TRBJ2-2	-	CASSRSGRRGGELFF	TGTGCCAGCAGTCGCAGCGGGAGACGAGGCGGGGAGCTGTTTTTT
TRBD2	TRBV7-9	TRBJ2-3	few	CASSSREGSDTQYF	TGTGCCAGCAGCTCGAGGGAGGGTTCAGATACGCAGTATTTT
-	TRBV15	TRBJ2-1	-	CATSRDRLAIVNEQFF	TGTGCCACCAGCAGAGATAGGCTAGCGATAGTAAATGAGCAGTTCTTC
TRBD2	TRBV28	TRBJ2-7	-	CASSLQWREGSEQYF	TGTGCCAGCAGTCTCCAGTGGCGGGAGGGTTCCGAGCAGTACTTC